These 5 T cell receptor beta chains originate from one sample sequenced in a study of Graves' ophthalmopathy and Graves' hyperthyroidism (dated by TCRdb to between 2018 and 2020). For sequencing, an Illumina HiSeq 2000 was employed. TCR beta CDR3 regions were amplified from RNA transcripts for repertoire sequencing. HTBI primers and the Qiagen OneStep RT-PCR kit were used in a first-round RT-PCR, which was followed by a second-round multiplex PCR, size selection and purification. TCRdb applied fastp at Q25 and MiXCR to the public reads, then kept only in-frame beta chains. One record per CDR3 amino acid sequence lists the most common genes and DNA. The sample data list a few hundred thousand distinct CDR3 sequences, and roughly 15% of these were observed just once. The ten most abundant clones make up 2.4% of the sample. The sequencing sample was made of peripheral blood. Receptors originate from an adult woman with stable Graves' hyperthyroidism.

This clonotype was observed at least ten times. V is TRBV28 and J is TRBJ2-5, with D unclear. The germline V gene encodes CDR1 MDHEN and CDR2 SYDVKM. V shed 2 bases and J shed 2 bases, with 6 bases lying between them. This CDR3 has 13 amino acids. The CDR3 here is CASSLQNQETQYF. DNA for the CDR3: TGTGCCAGCAGTTTACAGAATCAAGAGACCCAGTACTTC.

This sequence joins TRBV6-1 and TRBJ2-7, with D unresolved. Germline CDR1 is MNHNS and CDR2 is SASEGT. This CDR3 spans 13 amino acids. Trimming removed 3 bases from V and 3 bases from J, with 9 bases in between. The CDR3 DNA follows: TGTGCCAGCAGTGACACCATAAACTACGAGCAGTACTTC. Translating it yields CASSDTINYEQYF.

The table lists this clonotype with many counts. The CDR3 DNA follows: TGCGCCAGCAGCCAGGGACAGGGGGCCTCAGAGACCCAGTACTTC. It yields the protein CASSQGQGASETQYF. This sequence joins TRBV5-1 and TRBJ2-5; 12 bases match TRBD1. The CDR3 has 15 amino acids. In germline, CDR1 is SGHRS, CDR2 YFSETQ. V lost 4 bases to trimming and J lost 4 bases; unmatched junction nucleotides: 5.

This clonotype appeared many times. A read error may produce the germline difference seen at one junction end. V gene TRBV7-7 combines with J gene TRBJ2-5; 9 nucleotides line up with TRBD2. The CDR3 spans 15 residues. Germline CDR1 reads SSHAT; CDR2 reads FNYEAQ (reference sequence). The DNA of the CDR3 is TGTGCTAGCAGCCCAGGCGCTAGCGGGGTGGGGACCCAGTACTTC. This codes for CASSPGASGVGTQYF.

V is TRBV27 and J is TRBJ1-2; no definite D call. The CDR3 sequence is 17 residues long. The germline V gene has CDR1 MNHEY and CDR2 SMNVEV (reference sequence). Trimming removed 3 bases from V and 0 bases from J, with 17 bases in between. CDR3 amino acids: CASSFSRTDPSNYGYTF. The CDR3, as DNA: TGTGCCAGCAGTTTCAGTCGAACCGATCCGTCTAACTATGGCTACACCTTC.